Sequencing of this T cell receptor beta chain was carried out in a study of T-cell reconstitution after alpha-beta-depleted transplantation in children. The ends lost 1 base at V and 3 bases at J; junction bases unmatched: 10. The CDR3 consists of 18 residues. Germline CDR1 is SGHAT and CDR2 is FQNNGV. Unique molecular identifiers featured in how the TCRbeta library was prepared. In TCRdb, the PCR reads were re-called with MiXCR into one record per CDR3 protein. The table records around 680,000 distinct CDR3 sequences, 16% of them present only once. The V and J genes are TRBV11-2 and TRBJ2-4; 9 nucleotides line up with TRBD2. The specimen comprised PBMCs from the stem cell graft donor, sampled from the stem cell graft. This receptor was obtained from a human donor who donated a stem cell graft to a child with acute myeloid leukemia. CDR3 DNA sequence: TGTGCCAGCAGCTTAGTTCAAGCGGGGGGCGGGGACAAAAACATTCAGTACTTC. Residues: CASSLVQAGGGDKNIQYF.